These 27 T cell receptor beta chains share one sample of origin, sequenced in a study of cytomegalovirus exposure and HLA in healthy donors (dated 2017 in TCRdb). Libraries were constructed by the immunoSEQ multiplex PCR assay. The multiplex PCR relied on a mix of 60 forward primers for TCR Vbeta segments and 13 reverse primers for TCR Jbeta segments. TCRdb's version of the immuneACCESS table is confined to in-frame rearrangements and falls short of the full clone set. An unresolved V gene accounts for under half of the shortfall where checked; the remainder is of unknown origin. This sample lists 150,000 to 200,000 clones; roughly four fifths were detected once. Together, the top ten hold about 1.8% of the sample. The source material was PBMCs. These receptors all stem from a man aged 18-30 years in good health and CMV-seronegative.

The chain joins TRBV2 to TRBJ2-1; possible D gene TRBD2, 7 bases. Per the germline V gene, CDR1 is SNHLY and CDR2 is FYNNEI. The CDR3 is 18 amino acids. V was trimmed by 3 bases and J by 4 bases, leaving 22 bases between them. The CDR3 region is CASSEGAGGGRRYNEQFF. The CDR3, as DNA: TGTGCCAGCAGTGAGGGGGCGGGCGGGGGCCGGAGGTACAATGAGCAGTTCTTC.

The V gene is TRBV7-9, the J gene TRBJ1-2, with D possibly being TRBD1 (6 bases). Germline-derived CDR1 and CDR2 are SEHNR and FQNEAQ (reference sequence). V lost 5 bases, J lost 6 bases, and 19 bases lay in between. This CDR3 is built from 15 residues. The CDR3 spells CASSLDVGGGHGYTF. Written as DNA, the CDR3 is TGTGCCAGCAGCCTCGACGTTGGCGGGGGGCATGGCTACACCTTC.

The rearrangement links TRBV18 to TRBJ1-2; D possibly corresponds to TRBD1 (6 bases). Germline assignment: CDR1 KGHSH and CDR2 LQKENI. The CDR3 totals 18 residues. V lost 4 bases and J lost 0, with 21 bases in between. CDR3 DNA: TGTGCCAGCTCACTAGGAACAGGGCCGGCCGGCCCTAACTATGGCTACACCTTC. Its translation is CASSLGTGPAGPNYGYTF.

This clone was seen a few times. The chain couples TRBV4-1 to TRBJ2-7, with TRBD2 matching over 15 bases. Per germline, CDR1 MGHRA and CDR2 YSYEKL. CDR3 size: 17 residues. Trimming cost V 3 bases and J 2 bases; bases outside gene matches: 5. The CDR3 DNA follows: TGCGCCAGCAGCCAGGGACTAGCGGGAGGTAAACCCTACGAGCAGTACTTC. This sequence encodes CASSQGLAGGKPYEQYF.

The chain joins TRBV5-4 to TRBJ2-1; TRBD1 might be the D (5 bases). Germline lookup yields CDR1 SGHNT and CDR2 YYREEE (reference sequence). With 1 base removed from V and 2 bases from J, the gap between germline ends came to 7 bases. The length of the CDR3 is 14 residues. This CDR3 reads CASSLTGTYNEQFF. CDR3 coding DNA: TGTGCCAGCAGCTTGACAGGAACCTACAATGAGCAGTTCTTC. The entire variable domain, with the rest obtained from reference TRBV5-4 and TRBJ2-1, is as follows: ETGVTQSPTHLIKTRGQQVTLRCSSQSGHNTVSWYQQALGQGPQFIFQYYREEENGRGNFPPRFSGLQFPNYSSELNVNALELDDSALYLCASSLTGTYNEQFFGPGTRLTVL.

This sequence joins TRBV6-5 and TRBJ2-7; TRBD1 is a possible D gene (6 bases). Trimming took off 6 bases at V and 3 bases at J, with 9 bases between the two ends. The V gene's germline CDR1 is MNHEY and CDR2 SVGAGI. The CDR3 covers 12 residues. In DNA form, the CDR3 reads TGTGCCAGCAGCTCGGACAGCTACGAGCAGTACTTC. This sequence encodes CASSSDSYEQYF.

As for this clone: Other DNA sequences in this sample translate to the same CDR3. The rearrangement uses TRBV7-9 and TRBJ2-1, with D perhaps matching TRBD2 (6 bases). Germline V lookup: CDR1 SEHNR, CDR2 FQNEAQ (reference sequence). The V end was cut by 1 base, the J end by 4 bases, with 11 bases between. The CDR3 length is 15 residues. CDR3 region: CASSLGAGGYNEQFF. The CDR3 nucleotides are TGTGCCAGCAGCTTAGGAGCGGGCGGATACAATGAGCAGTTCTTC.

The CDR3 loop reads CASSLEGFYNEQFF. CDR3 in DNA: TGTGCCAGCAGCTTAGAGGGGTTCTACAATGAGCAGTTCTTC. The J gene is TRBJ2-1, the V gene TRBV7-6, with a weak D call TRBD1 (5 bases). V lost 1 base to trimming and J lost 3 bases, with 7 bases between them. This CDR3 has 14 residues. Germline V lookup: CDR1 SGHVS, CDR2 FNYEAQ. The full variable domain, completed using reference TRBV7-6 and TRBJ2-1, is GAGVSQSPRYKVTKRGQDVALRCDPISGHVSLYWYRQALGQGPEFLTYFNYEAQQDKSGLPNDRFSAERPEGSISTLTIQRTEQRDSAMYRCASSLEGFYNEQFFGPGTRLTVL.

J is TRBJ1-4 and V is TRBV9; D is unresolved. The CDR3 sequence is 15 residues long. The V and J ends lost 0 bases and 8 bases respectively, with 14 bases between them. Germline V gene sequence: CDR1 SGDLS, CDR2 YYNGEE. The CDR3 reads CASSVGARDGEKLFF. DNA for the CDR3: TGTGCCAGCAGCGTAGGAGCGCGGGATGGGGAAAAACTGTTTTTT.

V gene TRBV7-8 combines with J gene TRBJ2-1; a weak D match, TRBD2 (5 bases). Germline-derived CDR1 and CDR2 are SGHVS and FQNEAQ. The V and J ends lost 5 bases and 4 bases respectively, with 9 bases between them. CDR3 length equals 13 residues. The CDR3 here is CASSPTSYNEQFF. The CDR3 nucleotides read TGTGCCAGCAGCCCAACTAGTTACAATGAGCAGTTCTTC.

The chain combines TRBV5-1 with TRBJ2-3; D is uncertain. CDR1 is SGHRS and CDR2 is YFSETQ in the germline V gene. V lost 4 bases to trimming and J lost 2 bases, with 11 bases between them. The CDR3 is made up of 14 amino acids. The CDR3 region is CASSQGAPTDTQYF. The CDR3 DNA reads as TGCGCCAGCAGCCAAGGAGCCCCCACAGATACGCAGTATTTT. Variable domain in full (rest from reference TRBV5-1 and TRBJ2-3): KAGVTQTPRYLIKTRGQQVTLSCSPISGHRSVSWYQQTPGQGLQFLFEYFSETQRNKGNFPGRFSGRQFSNSRSEMNVSTLELGDSALYLCASSQGAPTDTQYFGPGTRLTVL.

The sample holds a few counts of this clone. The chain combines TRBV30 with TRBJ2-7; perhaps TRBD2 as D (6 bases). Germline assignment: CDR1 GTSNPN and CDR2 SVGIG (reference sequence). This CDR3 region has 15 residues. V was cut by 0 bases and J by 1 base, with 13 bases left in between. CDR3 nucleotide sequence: TGTGCCTGGAGTGTAGGTTTTGCGGGATCCTACGAGCAGTACTTC. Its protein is CAWSVGFAGSYEQYF.

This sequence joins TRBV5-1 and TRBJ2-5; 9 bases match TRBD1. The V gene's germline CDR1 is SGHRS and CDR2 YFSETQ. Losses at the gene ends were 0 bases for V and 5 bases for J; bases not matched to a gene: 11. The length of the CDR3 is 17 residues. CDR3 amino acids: CASSLEPTQGAGETQYF. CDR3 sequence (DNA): TGCGCCAGCAGCTTGGAGCCCACACAGGGGGCAGGGGAGACCCAGTACTTC.

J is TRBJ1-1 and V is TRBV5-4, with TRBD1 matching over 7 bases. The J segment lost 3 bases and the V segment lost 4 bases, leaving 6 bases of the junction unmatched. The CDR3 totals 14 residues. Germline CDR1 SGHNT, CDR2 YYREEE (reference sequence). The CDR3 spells CASSVRGRYTEAFF. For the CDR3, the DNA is TGTGCCAGCAGCGTCAGGGGGAGGTACACTGAAGCTTTCTTT.

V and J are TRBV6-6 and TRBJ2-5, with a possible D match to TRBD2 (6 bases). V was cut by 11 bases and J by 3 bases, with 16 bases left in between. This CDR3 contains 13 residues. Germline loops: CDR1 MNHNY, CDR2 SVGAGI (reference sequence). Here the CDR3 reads CAHRRDSEETQYF. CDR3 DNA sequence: TGTGCCCACAGGAGGGATAGTGAAGAGACCCAGTACTTC.

For the CDR3, the DNA is TGCAGCGTTGAGGGGGACACCGCCTACACCTTC. Translating gives CSVEGDTAYTF. V usage is TRBV29-1 and J usage is TRBJ1-2; a weak D match, TRBD1 (6 bases). This CDR3 has 11 residues. CDR1 and CDR2 from the germline V gene are SQVTM and ANQGSEA. V was pared by 3 bases and J by 10 bases, with 12 bases between.

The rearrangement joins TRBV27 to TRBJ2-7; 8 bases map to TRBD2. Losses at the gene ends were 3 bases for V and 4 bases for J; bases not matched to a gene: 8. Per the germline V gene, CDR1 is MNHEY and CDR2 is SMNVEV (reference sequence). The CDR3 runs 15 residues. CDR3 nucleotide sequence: TGTGCCAGCAGTTTGGGACTAGATGTTATATACGAGCAGTACTTC. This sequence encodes CASSLGLDVIYEQYF.

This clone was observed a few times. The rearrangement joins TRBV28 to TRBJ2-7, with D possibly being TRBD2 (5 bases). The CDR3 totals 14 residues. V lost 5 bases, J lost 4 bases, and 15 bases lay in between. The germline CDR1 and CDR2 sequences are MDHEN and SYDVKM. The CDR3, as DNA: TGTGCCAGCAGTATCTACTGGACTGCATACGAGCAGTACTTC. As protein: CASSIYWTAYEQYF.

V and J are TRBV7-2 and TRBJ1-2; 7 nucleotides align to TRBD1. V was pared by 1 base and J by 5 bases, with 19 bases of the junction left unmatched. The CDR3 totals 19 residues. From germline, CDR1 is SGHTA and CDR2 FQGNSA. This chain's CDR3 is CASSLGVKTGFQGGYGYTF. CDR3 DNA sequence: TGTGCCAGCAGCTTAGGGGTTAAGACAGGGTTTCAAGGAGGTTATGGCTACACCTTC.

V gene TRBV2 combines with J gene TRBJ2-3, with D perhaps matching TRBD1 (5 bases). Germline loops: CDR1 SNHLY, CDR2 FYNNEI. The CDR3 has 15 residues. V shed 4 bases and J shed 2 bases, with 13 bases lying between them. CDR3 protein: CASSGAGQDTDTQYF. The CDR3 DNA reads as TGTGCCAGCAGTGGCGCAGGGCAAGACACAGATACGCAGTATTTT.

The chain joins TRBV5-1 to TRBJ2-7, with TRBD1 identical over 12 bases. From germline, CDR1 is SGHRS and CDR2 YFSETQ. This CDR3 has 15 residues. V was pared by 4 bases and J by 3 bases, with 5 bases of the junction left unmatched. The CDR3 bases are TGCGCCAGCAGCCGAGGGACAGGGGGCCTCTACGAGCAGTACTTC. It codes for CASSRGTGGLYEQYF.

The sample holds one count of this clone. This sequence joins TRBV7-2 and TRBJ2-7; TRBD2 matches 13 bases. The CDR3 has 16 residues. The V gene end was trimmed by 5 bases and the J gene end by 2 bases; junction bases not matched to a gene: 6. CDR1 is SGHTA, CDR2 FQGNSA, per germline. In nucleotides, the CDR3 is TGTGCCAGCAGCCCACGGGGACTAGCGGGGACCTACGAGCAGTACTTC. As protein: CASSPRGLAGTYEQYF.

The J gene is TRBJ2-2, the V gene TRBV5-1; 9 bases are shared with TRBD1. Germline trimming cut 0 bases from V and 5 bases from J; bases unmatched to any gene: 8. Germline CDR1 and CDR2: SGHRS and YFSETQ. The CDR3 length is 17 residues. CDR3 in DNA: TGCGCCAGCAGCTTGGAGGGACAGGGAATTTTAACCGGGGAGCTGTTTTTT. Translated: CASSLEGQGILTGELFF.

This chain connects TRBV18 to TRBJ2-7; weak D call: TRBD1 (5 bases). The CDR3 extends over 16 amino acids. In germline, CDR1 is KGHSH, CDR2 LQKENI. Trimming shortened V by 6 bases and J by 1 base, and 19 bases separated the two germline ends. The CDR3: CASSEGRGASSYEQYF. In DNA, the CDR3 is TGTGCCAGCTCGGAAGGAAGGGGTGCGAGTTCCTACGAGCAGTACTTC.

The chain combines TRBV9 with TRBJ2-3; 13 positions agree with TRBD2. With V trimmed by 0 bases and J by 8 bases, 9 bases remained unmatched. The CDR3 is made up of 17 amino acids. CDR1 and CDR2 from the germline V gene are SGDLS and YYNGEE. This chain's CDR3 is CASSVGGLAGSSGTQYF. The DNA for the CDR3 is TGTGCCAGCAGCGTAGGGGGACTAGCGGGAAGTTCCGGTACGCAGTATTTT. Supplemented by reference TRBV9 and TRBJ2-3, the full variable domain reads DSGVTQTPKHLITATGQRVTLRCSPRSGDLSVYWYQQSLDQGLQFLIQYYNGEERAKGNILERFSAQQFPDLHSELNLSSLELGDSALYFCASSVGGLAGSSGTQYFGPGTRLTVL.

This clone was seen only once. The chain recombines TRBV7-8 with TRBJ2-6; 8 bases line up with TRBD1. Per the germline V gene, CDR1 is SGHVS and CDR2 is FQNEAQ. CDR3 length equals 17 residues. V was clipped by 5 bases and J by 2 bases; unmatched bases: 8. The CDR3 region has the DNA TGTGCCAGCAGCCCCGTCCAGGGGGCGCCTGGGGCCAACGTCCTGACTTTC. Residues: CASSPVQGAPGANVLTF.

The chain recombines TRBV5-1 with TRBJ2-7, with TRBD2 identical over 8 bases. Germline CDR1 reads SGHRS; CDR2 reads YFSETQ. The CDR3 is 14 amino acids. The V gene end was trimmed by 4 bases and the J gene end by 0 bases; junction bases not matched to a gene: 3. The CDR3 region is CASSTGGGSYEQYF. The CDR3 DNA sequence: TGCGCCAGCAGCACCGGGGGGGGCTCCTACGAGCAGTACTTC.